Listed below are T cell receptor beta chains from one sample, sequenced in a study of T cell responses to AZD1222 COVID-19 vaccine. Repertoires were generated with immunoSEQ multiplex PCR, while TCRdb's copy carries only in-frame clones and drops some. The top ten hold roughly 12% of the sample, which has some 120,000 clones, roughly 84% seen once. Source: peripheral blood, taken on day 0 of AZD1222 vaccination. The origin of the receptors is an adult in good health. Each CDR3 is given with its conserved first and last residue. D genes are given only for firm matches. Part of the rows lack a size; the others show once, few, many or a class for expanded clones.

size	D	J	V	DNA	CDR3
.	.	TRBJ2-5	TRBV3-1/TRBV3-2	TGTGCCAGCAGCCAAGATGCAGGGGATCAGGAGACCCAGTACTTC	CASSQDAGDQETQYF
.	TRBD2	TRBJ2-1	TRBV7-6	TGTGCCAGCAGCCTTTGGGGGGGTTCCAGCTCCTACAATGAGCAGTTCTTC	CASSLWGGSSSYNEQFF
.	TRBD1	TRBJ2-5	TRBV3-1/TRBV3-2	TGTGCCAGCAGCCGTTCACAGGGGGCTGGGGAGACCCAGTACTTC	CASSRSQGAGETQYF
.	.	TRBJ1-3	TRBV3-1/TRBV3-2	TGTGCCAGCAGCCAAGACCAAATAGGACGGAAAGCTGGAAACACCATATATTTT	CASSQDQIGRKAGNTIYF
.	TRBD2	TRBJ2-1	TRBV9	TGTGCCAGCAAAGCCGAGACTAGCGGGTACAATGAGCAGTTCTTC	CASKAETSGYNEQFF
.	.	TRBJ2-7	TRBV2	TGTGCCAGCAGTGTTTCCGGGGTCCTGGACGAGCAGTACTTC	CASSVSGVLDEQYF
.	.	TRBJ1-1	TRBV7-2	TGTGCCAGCAGCTCCCGAGTGGGCACTGAAGCTTTCTTT	CASSSRVGTEAFF
once	.	TRBJ2-1	TRBV7-2	TGTGCCAGCAGCTTGGGGGGCCGGTCCTACAATGAGCAGTTCTTC	CASSLGGRSYNEQFF
.	.	TRBJ1-3	TRBV28	TGTGCCACCTTAGACAGAAGCTCTGGAAACACCATATATTTT	CATLDRSSGNTIYF
few	.	TRBJ2-7	TRBV10-3	TGTGCCATCAACCAACAGGGAAACTCCTACGAGCAGTACTTC	CAINQQGNSYEQYF